This T cell receptor (beta chain) was captured by sequencing in a study of prognosis after radiotherapy for stage I lung cancer. Study-wide context: From April 2018 through January 2019, patients with stage I non-small cell lung cancer were enrolled. Study findings and constraints: It was reported that patients with metastases and those without them differed in TRBV and TRBJ gene usage. There was a fall in unique TCR clone counts after stereotactic body radiation therapy, median approximately 10,000 versus 7,000.

Two separate time points each saw a draw of about 6 milliliters of peripheral blood. The table lists this clonotype with many counts. The antigen is unknown. From germline, CDR1 is SNHLY and CDR2 FYNNEI. The CDR3 consists of 14 residues. Between the trimmed V and J ends, which lost 6 bases and 0 bases, there was a span of 11 bases. Genomic DNA was subjected to two-round multiplex PCR for amplification of TCR beta CDR3. TRBV and TRBJ genes each had their own specific primers in first-round PCR. MiXCR, applied by TCRdb to the multiplex PCR reads, yields one record per CDR3 protein. The data show around 30,000 distinct CDR3 sequences, with around a third seen just once and about 25% held by the top ten.

The chain employs TRBV2 and TRBJ1-1; D possibly corresponds to TRBD1 (6 bases). The TCR was taken from a donor over 45 with non-small cell lung cancer. The sequencing here drew on PBMCs, taken before or after stereotactic body radiation therapy (not recorded which). CDR3 sequence reads: CASSPDRMNTEAFF. In nucleotides, the CDR3 is TGTGCCAGCAGCCCGGACAGAATGAACACTGAAGCTTTCTTT.